Below are 18 T cell receptor beta chains sequenced from a single sample in a study of cytomegalovirus exposure and HLA in healthy donors. The PCR had 60 Vbeta and 13 Jbeta primers. Only in-frame clones appear in the TCRdb table, and some are missing; sequencing was by immunoSEQ multiplex PCR. The sample gives roughly 100,000 clones, 78% of which show up once; roughly 5% is in the top ten. The source material was PBMCs. These receptors all come from a male donor in good health and CMV-seronegative.

This chain joins TRBV5-1 and TRBJ2-1, with 8 bases lining up with TRBD2. The CDR3 loop spans 16 amino acids. Germline assignment: CDR1 SGHRS and CDR2 YFSETQ. The trim removed 3 bases at V and 9 bases at J, leaving 14 bases unmatched. CDR3 DNA: TGCGCCAGCAGCTCGGGGGGGGGACTAGTGGCCGGTGAGCAGTTCTTC. This gives the protein CASSSGGGLVAGEQFF.

The rearrangement links TRBV4-1 to TRBJ2-5, with 12 positions matching TRBD2. The DNA end favors TRBJ2-7, so the J call may be wrong. Germline V gene data show CDR1 as MGHRA and CDR2 as YSYEKL. CDR3 size: 16 residues. CDR3 nucleotide sequence: TGCGCCAGCAGCCCCCAACACCGACTAGCGGGAGACGAGCAGTACTTC. It yields the protein CASSPQHRLAGDEQYF.

V usage is TRBV7-2 and J usage is TRBJ2-5, with 10 bases identical to TRBD2. Germline CDR1 reads SGHTA; CDR2 reads FQGNSA. This CDR3 region has 16 residues. V shed 4 bases, J shed 4 bases, and the junction held 9 bases outside the gene matches. The CDR3 nucleotides read TGTGCCAGCAGCTCTCGGGTAGCGGGAGGCCGAGAGACCCAGTACTTC. Translated: CASSSRVAGGRETQYF. Full variable domain (missing parts from reference TRBV7-2 and TRBJ2-5): GAGVSQSPSNKVTEKGKDVELRCDPISGHTALYWYRQSLGQGLEFLIYFQGNSAPDKSGLPSDRFSAERTGGSVSTLTIQRTQQEDSAVYLCASSSRVAGGRETQYFGPGTRLLVL.

V gene TRBV28 combines with J gene TRBJ2-2; 11 positions match TRBD2. The CDR3 runs 17 residues. Germline V CDR1 and CDR2: MDHEN, SYDVKM. Trimming took 5 bases from V and 4 from J; bases not matched to a gene: 9. CDR3 DNA sequence: TGTGCCAGCAGTCCTACTAGCGGGAGAAAGAGCACCGGGGAGCTGTTTTTT. Translation gives CASSPTSGRKSTGELFF.

About this clone: Sequence at one end of the junction differs from germline and may be a read error. The V call is TRBV28, the J call TRBJ2-7, with D uncertain. CDR1 MDHEN and CDR2 SYDVKM come from the germline V gene. This CDR3 is 12 amino acids long. The CDR3 DNA sequence: TGTGCCAGCAGTTTACTCTCCTACGGGCAGTACTTC. This translates into CASSLLSYGQYF.

The CDR3 sequence is CASSPGLHQPQHF. The CDR3 DNA sequence: TGTGCCAGCAGTCCGGGGTTGCATCAGCCCCAGCATTTT. V usage is TRBV7-2 and J usage is TRBJ1-5; D not certain. V was clipped by 6 bases and J by 5 bases, with 11 bases between them. The CDR3 runs to 13 residues. Germline loops: CDR1 SGHTA, CDR2 FQGNSA.

The chain uses TRBV27 and TRBJ2-2; 9 bases align to TRBD2. Germline lookup yields CDR1 MNHEY and CDR2 SMNVEV (reference sequence). The CDR3 covers 18 residues. V lost 5 bases, J lost 6 bases, and 16 bases stayed unmatched. The CDR3 loop is CASSLEGLARGNAGELFF. The CDR3 nucleotides are TGTGCCAGCAGTCTAGAGGGACTAGCTAGGGGAAACGCCGGGGAGCTGTTTTTT.

This chain links TRBV5-1 with TRBJ2-5; 11 bases line up with TRBD2. Looked up from germline, CDR1 is SGHRS and CDR2 is YFSETQ. J lost 3 bases, V lost 2 bases, and 21 bases had no gene match. The CDR3 runs to 21 residues. The CDR3 coding sequence is TGCGCCAGCAGCTTCGATACCACTGGACTAGCGGGCGAAGATAGAGAAGAGACCCAGTACTTC. It codes for CASSFDTTGLAGEDREETQYF.

The chain recombines TRBV28 with TRBJ1-3; TRBD1 aligns across 10 bases. This CDR3 is built from 15 residues. Germline V gene sequence: CDR1 MDHEN, CDR2 SYDVKM. V trimming: 4 bases; J trimming: 3 bases; junction bases outside the gene matches: 3. As DNA, the CDR3 is TGTGCCAGCAGTTCGGGACAGGGGTATGGAAACACCATATATTTT. It translates to CASSSGQGYGNTIYF.

The rearrangement joins TRBV5-1 to TRBJ2-1; tentative D call: TRBD2 (6 bases). Trimming stripped 4 bases from V and 9 bases from J, with 11 bases between. In germline, CDR1 is SGHRS, CDR2 YFSETQ. The CDR3 has 12 residues. The CDR3 DNA is TGCGCCAGCAGCCCTCCCGGGAGTGAGCAGTTCTTC. Translation gives CASSPPGSEQFF.

V is TRBV19 and J is TRBJ2-3, with 9 nucleotides matching TRBD2. J was trimmed by 0 bases and V by 4 bases; bases with no gene match: 2. The CDR3 extends over 15 amino acids. The germline gives CDR1 LNHDA, CDR2 SQIVND (reference sequence). The CDR3 loop reads CASSTGLASTDTQYF. Written as DNA, the CDR3 is TGTGCCAGTAGTACGGGACTAGCCAGCACAGATACGCAGTATTTT.

The chain is built from TRBV27 and TRBJ1-1; 8 positions match TRBD1. Germline V gene data show CDR1 as MNHEY and CDR2 as SMNVEV (reference sequence). The CDR3 has 12 amino acids. Trimming removed 5 bases from V and 6 bases from J; junction bases left unmatched: 2. The CDR3 is CASSMTGAEAFF. Here the CDR3 DNA reads TGTGCCAGCAGTATGACAGGGGCTGAAGCTTTCTTT.

In nucleotides, the CDR3 is TGTGCCAGCACACTAGCGGGAGGTGGGGATACGCAGTATTTT. This codes for CASTLAGGGDTQYF. The V call is TRBV25-1, the J call TRBJ2-3; 12 bases map to TRBD2. The germline V gene has CDR1 MGHDK and CDR2 SYGVNS. The CDR3 contains 14 residues. V gave up 7 bases and J gave up 6 bases; unmatched junction bases: 5.

The chain's CDR3 is CASSLGSSGRFYEQYF. CDR3 nucleotide sequence: TGTGCCAGCAGCTTAGGTTCTAGCGGGAGATTCTACGAGCAGTACTTC. The chain has TRBV7-2 and TRBJ2-7, with TRBD2 matching over 10 bases. The CDR3 is made up of 16 amino acids. J gave up 3 bases and V 1 base, and 6 bases lay outside the gene matches. Germline lookup yields CDR1 SGHTA and CDR2 FQGNSA. Complete variable domain (other parts from reference TRBV7-2 and TRBJ2-7): GAGVSQSPSNKVTEKGKDVELRCDPISGHTALYWYRQSLGQGLEFLIYFQGNSAPDKSGLPSDRFSAERTGGSVSTLTIQRTQQEDSAVYLCASSLGSSGRFYEQYFGPGTRLTVT.

V gene TRBV18 combines with J gene TRBJ2-1; a possible D gene is TRBD2 (6 bases). V lost 5 bases and J 0 bases, leaving 11 bases between the germline ends. The CDR3 covers 15 residues. Germline lookup yields CDR1 KGHSH and CDR2 LQKENI. The CDR3 DNA reads as TGTGCCAGCTCAAGACTAGAGAGCTCCTACAATGAGCAGTTCTTC. Translating gives CASSRLESSYNEQFF.

J is TRBJ2-7 and V is TRBV7-2; TRBD1 matches at 10 bases. Germline CDR1 reads SGHTA; CDR2 reads FQGNSA. Trimming took 8 bases from V and 4 from J; bases not matched to a gene: 8. This CDR3 has 14 residues. The CDR3 spells CASGTGTGVYEQYF. The DNA of the CDR3 is TGTGCCAGCGGCACCGGGACAGGGGTGTACGAGCAGTACTTC.

The chain links TRBV29-1 to TRBJ2-1, with D perhaps TRBD2 (6 bases). V dropped 5 bases and J dropped 0 bases, with 11 bases sitting between them. Germline V gene data show CDR1 as SQVTM and CDR2 as ANQGSEA. The CDR3 length is 14 residues. This CDR3 is CSVTTRVSYNEQFF. The CDR3 region has the DNA TGCAGCGTTACGACTAGGGTCTCCTACAATGAGCAGTTCTTC.

The rearrangement links TRBV18 to TRBJ1-4; 10 bases map to TRBD1. The CDR3 length is 15 residues. V shed 2 bases and J 7 bases; nucleotides not matched to a gene: 4. CDR1 is KGHSH and CDR2 is LQKENI in the germline V gene. CDR3 sequence: CASSPSDRGSEKLFF. The CDR3 coding sequence is TGTGCCAGCTCACCATCGGACAGGGGGTCTGAAAAACTGTTTTTT.